Each of the 5 T cell receptor beta chains below was sequenced from the same sample in a study of T-cell memory formation after mild COVID-19. TCRdb redid the calling of the 5' RACE reads with MiXCR, one entry per CDR3 protein. The data contain more than 300,000 distinct CDR3 sequences, approximately 22% of them singletons. Sequencing was carried out using PBMCs or a T cell subset sorted from them (not recorded which). These receptor sequences come from a man younger than 35 who had mild COVID-19 (a few samples of this study predate the infection). Cell type and time point are not known.

This clonotype was detected only a few times. This chain uses TRBV7-8 with TRBJ2-3; no reliable D call. CDR1 and CDR2 from the germline V gene are SGHVS and FQNEAQ. V dropped 1 base and J dropped 2 bases, with 16 bases sitting between them. The CDR3 is 17 amino acids. The CDR3 DNA is TGTGCCAGCAGCTTAGATTTCCCTCTCGGCCCCACAGATACGCAGTATTTT. Translation gives CASSLDFPLGPTDTQYF.

This clonotype was observed many times. The CDR3 DNA reads TGTGCCAGCTCAACCGGGGGGACAAATAACAATCAGCCCCAGCATTTT. It codes for CASSTGGTNNNQPQHF. The chain recombines TRBV18 with TRBJ1-5; a possible D gene is TRBD1 (6 bases). Germline CDR1 and CDR2: KGHSH and LQKENI. The CDR3 extends over 16 amino acids. Trimming took 5 bases from V and 3 from J, leaving 17 bases between them.

This clonotype was seen more than once but under ten times. The chain couples TRBV6-5 to TRBJ1-2; 10 nucleotides align to TRBD1. The CDR3 runs 17 residues. Germline V gives CDR1 MNHEY, CDR2 SVGAGI. J gave up 0 bases and V 4 bases, and 8 bases lay outside the gene matches. The CDR3, as DNA: TGTGCCAGCAGTTTCCGGGACAGGGGATGGCCTAACTATGGCTACACCTTC. Translation: CASSFRDRGWPNYGYTF.

This clonotype was counted a few times. The rearrangement uses TRBV10-3 and TRBJ2-1; D gene ambiguous. CDR1 and CDR2 from the germline V gene are ENHRY and SYGVKD. The germline V and J ends were trimmed by 3 bases and 3 bases, with 0 bases remaining between them. This CDR3 region has 11 residues. Written as DNA, the CDR3 is TGTGCCATCAGTGACTACAATGAGCAGTTCTTC. Protein product: CAISDYNEQFF.

This chain joins TRBV7-2 and TRBJ2-5, with D perhaps TRBD2 (5 bases). Germline loops: CDR1 SGHTA, CDR2 FQGNSA. The CDR3 is made up of 16 amino acids. Trimming took off 3 bases at V and 5 bases at J, with 19 bases between the two ends. The CDR3 DNA follows: TGTGCCAGCAGCTTTCGATCCAACCAACAGCGGGAGACCCAGTACTTC. It is translated as CASSFRSNQQRETQYF.